These T cell receptor beta chains were read from a single sample in a study of cytomegalovirus exposure and HLA in healthy donors. TCRdb's copy holds only in-frame clones and misses some; the assay was immunoSEQ multiplex PCR. This table holds about 160,000 clones, over 70% found once. Material: PBMCs. Source of these receptors: a man aged 45-60 years in good health and CMV-seropositive. CDR3s include the opening cysteine and the closing phenylalanine or tryptophan.

j_call v_call cdr3_aa
TRBJ2-7 TRBV5-4 CASSLRKRGTYEQYF
TRBJ1-1 TRBV5-5 CASSSSDSPRTGGFF
TRBJ1-5 TRBV7-8 CASSLSVGDQPQHF
TRBJ1-1 TRBV15 CATSPYGRGETEAFF
TRBJ1-5 TRBV7-8 CASSLRDRGSNQPQHF
TRBJ2-5 TRBV5-1 CASSQLTGKETQYF
TRBJ2-1 TRBV13 CASSLPSSYNEQFF
TRBJ2-1 TRBV14 CASRRAGMYNEQFF
TRBJ2-1 TRBV5-6 CASSFPSGQYNEQFF
TRBJ2-3 TRBV25-1 CASGPGTSIADTQYF
TRBJ1-4 TRBV5-1 CASSLAGQPGQGLFF
TRBJ2-1 TRBV18 CASSPMGSGYNEQFF
TRBJ2-7 TRBV2 CASSEGARAGGSEQYF
TRBJ1-1 TRBV7-9 CASSRGDTEAFF
TRBJ2-5 TRBV5-4 CASSQQGVGETQYF
TRBJ2-1 TRBV9 CASSLDDWTGKTFF
TRBJ2-7 TRBV18 CASSAGTDSYEQYF
TRBJ2-2 TRBV2 CASSEATYTGELFF
TRBJ2-1 TRBV2 CASREAGDEQFF
TRBJ1-1 TRBV2 CASHESGGTEAFF
TRBJ1-4 TRBV6-1 CASSNQGAAEKLFF
TRBJ1-3 TRBV4-1 CASSQEAGLGGNTIYF
TRBJ1-2 TRBV6-1 CASSVGVGGYGYTF
TRBJ1-5 TRBV18 CASSTGQGLQPQHF
TRBJ2-7 TRBV9 CASSVLEFSYEQYF
TRBJ2-1 TRBV5-1 CASSRGGGDYNEQFF
TRBJ2-3 TRBV30 CAWSGPRESATDTQYF
TRBJ2-7 TRBV2 CASSDSGSEQYF
TRBJ1-1 TRBV6-5 CASSSTGGTTFF
TRBJ2-7 TRBV28 CASSPRWRAEQYF
TRBJ2-7 TRBV11-2 CASSSQGAASVYEQYF
TRBJ2-7 TRBV5-3 CARSLERPRTGDEQYF
TRBJ2-7 TRBV7-9 CASSLMLGTEYEQYF
TRBJ1-2 TRBV28 CASSFPGGTANYGYTF
TRBJ1-2 TRBV6-1 CASSEAHGGVGGHTF
TRBJ1-1 TRBV6-1 CASREFWGQGTEAFF
TRBJ2-3 TRBV6-6 CASSLGTQGTDTQYF
TRBJ1-5 TRBV6-5 CASSYGSNQPQHF
TRBJ2-2 TRBV28 CATISGTLTGELFF
TRBJ2-3 TRBV10-3 CAISVRGGEDTQYF
TRBJ2-7 TRBV7-8 CASSSSSGRLHEQYF
TRBJ2-7 TRBV5-4 CASSSDRSHEQYF
TRBJ1-2 TRBV27 CASSLVGQGVGYTF
TRBJ2-3 TRBV7-9 CASSFIGRQTDTQYF
TRBJ2-5 TRBV5-1 CASSQMTGGETQYF
TRBJ2-3 TRBV2 CASGRDSHTDTQYF
TRBJ2-2 TRBV2 CASLQGDRGLSTGELFF
TRBJ2-1 TRBV7-9 CASSKGGGRVNEQFF
TRBJ2-2 TRBV6-5 CASRDRTGELFF
TRBJ2-7 TRBV15 CATSRGGTGGYEQYF
TRBJ1-1 TRBV11-2 CASSLSAGGSTEAFF
TRBJ2-7 TRBV28 CASGGAGQGANYEQYF
TRBJ2-7 TRBV6-1 CASSEGTSGRAYEQYF
TRBJ2-3 TRBV9 CASSSRDRGTDTQYF
TRBJ1-1 TRBV5-1 CASSLMGLDTEAFF
TRBJ2-1 TRBV25-1 CASSDILAGSYNEQFF
TRBJ1-3 TRBV7-3 CASSLNGATSGNTIYF